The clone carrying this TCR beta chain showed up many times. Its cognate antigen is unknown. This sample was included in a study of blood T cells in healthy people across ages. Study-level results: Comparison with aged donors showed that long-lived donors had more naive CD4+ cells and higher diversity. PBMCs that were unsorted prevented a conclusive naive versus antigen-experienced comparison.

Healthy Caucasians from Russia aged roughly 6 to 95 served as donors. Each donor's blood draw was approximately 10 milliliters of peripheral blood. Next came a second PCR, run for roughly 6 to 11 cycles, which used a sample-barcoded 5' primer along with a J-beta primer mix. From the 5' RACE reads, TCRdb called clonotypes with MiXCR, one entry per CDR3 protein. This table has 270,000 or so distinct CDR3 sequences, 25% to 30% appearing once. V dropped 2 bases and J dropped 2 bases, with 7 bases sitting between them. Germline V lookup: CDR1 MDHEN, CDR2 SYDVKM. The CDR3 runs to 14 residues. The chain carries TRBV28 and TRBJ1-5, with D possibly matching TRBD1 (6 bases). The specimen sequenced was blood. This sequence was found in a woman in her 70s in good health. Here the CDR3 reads CASSLPGGNQPQHF. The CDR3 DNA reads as TGTGCCAGCAGTTTACCAGGGGGCAATCAGCCCCAGCATTTT.